The following is a T cell receptor beta chain sequence with its context. In its sample, this clonotype was seen many times. The target of this receptor is not known. Base qualities are not recorded, but no much larger clone differs from it by a single base. TCR beta CDR3 regions were amplified from RNA transcripts for repertoire sequencing. HTBI primers and the Qiagen OneStep RT-PCR kit were used in a first-round RT-PCR, which was followed by a second-round multiplex PCR, size selection and purification. Libraries were sequenced on an Illumina HiSeq2000 using paired-end 100 bp reads. On the authors' methods: SOAPnuke was used to process the reads, throwing out any read that had adapters, had uncalled bases, had a mean Phred below 15, or lacked an exact constant-primer or identifier match. High-quality paired reads were merged with COPE v1.2.5. Unique nucleotide sequences were defined as clonotypes and aligned to IMGT TRB V, D and J references using MiTCR v1.1. The analysis was limited to V-J combinations with a frequency above 0.0001, which together covered 99.2% of repertoires. For each V-J combination, a TCR clonal expansion and chaos score was defined as the ratio of F50 clonal expansion to chaos observed in the TCRdist matrix. Welch's t-statistics and random forest were used to narrow the features down to 13 V-J combinations, which were then fed into a naive Bayes classifier. Thyroid-blood repertoire similarity was quantified with the Morisita-Horn index. TCRdb applied fastp at Q25 and MiXCR to the public reads, then kept only in-frame beta chains. Each record represents a unique CDR3 protein, reported with the most common genes and DNA among its rows. The V and J calls were not made by the authors but by TCRdb's processing. In all, the sample holds 500,000 to 700,000 distinct CDR3 sequences, and 35% to 40% of those were seen once. The ten largest account for less than 4.5% of the sample.

The sample originates from a study of Graves' ophthalmopathy and Graves' hyperthyroidism listed by TCRdb under 2018. For the wider study: Hyperthyroidism was considered stable if no progression to ophthalmopathy occurred within 18 months of follow-up. In total, 135 blood samples were TCR-sequenced: 43 ophthalmopathy, some 75 hyperthyroidism and about 17 hyperthyroidism-to-ophthalmopathy patients. Following sample collection, hyperthyroidism patients were given methimazole at a starting dose of 30 mg daily, and ophthalmopathy patients were given high-dose intravenous methylprednisolone. The independent validation cohort included under 20 hyperthyroidism patients plus 17 patients who later progressed from hyperthyroidism to ophthalmopathy. The study used TCR beta repertoire signatures to distinguish Graves' ophthalmopathy from Graves' hyperthyroidism and to predict progression to ophthalmopathy. In roughly 6 hyperthyroidism patients, the T-cell repertoire of thyroid tissue was compared with the T-cell repertoire of blood. To explore V-J signatures that separate ophthalmopathy from hyperthyroidism, a discovery set of about a hundred patients was enrolled, consisting of 40 to 45 with ophthalmopathy and 55 to 65 with stable hyperthyroidism. Results and caveats for the whole study, not just this receptor: Most expanded thyroid clonotypes with a frequency above 0.001 also appeared in blood, which suggests that blood repertoires may reflect the immune response in the thyroid. In validation, the model predicted ophthalmopathy progression with roughly 68% sensitivity and about 73% specificity; roughly eleven predicted patients were CT-confirmed with GO in a median of about 7.1 months. Ophthalmopathy was separated from stable hyperthyroidism by the 13-signature model with about 90% sensitivity and approximately 84% specificity in cross-validation and with 80%/75% in the test set. No statistical method was used to set the sample size in advance, and the investigators knew which group each participant was assigned to.

The germline ends are 18 bases apart after V is trimmed by 5 bases and J by 1 base. The CDR3 starts with the cysteine, ends with the phenylalanine, and has 17 residues. The kept DNA is CDR3 alone, 51 bases in frame from the first base. The hyperthyroidism patients were 18 to 65 years old and newly diagnosed, with a disease duration of less than 2 months. Patients were excluded if they had other autoimmune diseases, uncontrolled infections, pregnancy or lactation. Clinical symptoms, serum thyroxine, TRAb, thyroid ultrasound and orbital computed tomography were used for diagnosis. Total RNA was extracted using Trizol reagent, and RNA quality was checked on an Agilent 2100 Bioanalyzer.

In this chain, TRBV12-3 or TRBV12-4 is recombined with TRBJ1-5; possibly the D gene is TRBD1, per 5 matching bases. Specimen: peripheral blood or thyroid tissue (not recorded which). The sequence came from an adult man with Graves' hyperthyroidism. The nucleotide sequence reads as follows: TGTGCCAGCAGTCCCTTAGGGGCAGCCATCAGCAATCAGCCCCAGCATTTT. Translation gives CASSPLGAAISNQPQHF.